The 20 T cell receptor beta chains below all came from one sample that was sequenced in a study of T cells in localized non-small cell lung cancer (dated by TCRdb to 2020 to 2022). The library was obtained by the immunoSEQ multiplex PCR assay. What TCRdb holds here is the immuneACCESS table cut down to in-frame rearrangements. Part of the clones is not present; checked against another copy, under half of the missing clones reflect an unresolved V gene, and the others are unexplained. The sample data list around 64,000 clones, and approximately 80% of these were observed just once. The biggest ten clones account for under 5% of the sample. Specimen: PBMCs, collected before any cancer treatment. The receptor source for this set is a man aged 40 to 70 with stage II lung adenocarcinoma.

This chain uses TRBV5-4 with TRBJ2-7, with TRBD2 matching over 7 bases. In germline, CDR1 is SGHNT, CDR2 YYREEE (reference sequence). Germline trimming cut 4 bases from V and 3 bases from J; bases unmatched to any gene: 7. The CDR3 runs to 14 residues. CDR3 loop: CASSPGLVDYEQYF. For the CDR3, the DNA is TGTGCCAGCAGCCCCGGACTAGTAGACTACGAGCAGTACTTC.

Concerning this clone itself: The conserved final phenylalanine or tryptophan is absent from the CDR3, which likely points to a read error. The V and J genes are TRBV18 and TRBJ1-5; tentative D call: TRBD1 (5 bases). Germline assignment: CDR1 KGHSH and CDR2 LQKENI. The CDR3 contains 15 residues. The chain's CDR3 is CASSSPGGSNQPQHS. CDR3 nucleotide sequence: TGTGCCAGCTCATCACCCGGGGGTAGCAATCAGCCCCAGCATTCT.

The V call is TRBV5-1, the J call TRBJ1-1; D is undetermined. The V gene lost 0 bases and the J gene lost 1 base, with 13 bases spanning the gap. Germline CDR1 SGHRS, CDR2 YFSETQ. The CDR3 length is 16 residues. The CDR3 DNA reads TGCGCCAGCAGCTTGGGTCAGGCACCCGCGAACACTGAAGCTTTCTTT. Residues: CASSLGQAPANTEAFF.

This chain links TRBV11-3 with TRBJ2-7; D gene uncertain. The CDR3 is 13 amino acids. The V end was cut by 1 base, the J end by 5 bases, with 9 bases between. CDR1 is SGHNT and CDR2 is YENEEA in the germline V gene. Here the CDR3 reads CASSLVMTNEQYF. For the CDR3, the DNA is TGTGCCAGCAGCTTAGTAATGACGAACGAGCAGTACTTC.

The gene calls are TRBV9 and TRBJ2-5; D is unresolved. The V end was cut by 0 bases, the J end by 5 bases, with 8 bases between. This CDR3 has 13 amino acids. The germline V gene has CDR1 SGDLS and CDR2 YYNGEE. For the CDR3, the DNA is TGTGCCAGCAGCGTAGCGGATGGGGAGACCCAGTACTTC. Its protein is CASSVADGETQYF.

The chain is built from TRBV5-5 and TRBJ1-3; a possible D gene is TRBD1 (6 bases). Trimming cost V 3 bases and J 0 bases, with 16 bases left between them. The germline V gene has CDR1 SGHKS and CDR2 YYEKEE (reference sequence). CDR3 size: 17 residues. CDR3 sequence reads: CASSWELRDISGNTIYF. DNA for the CDR3: TGTGCCAGCAGCTGGGAACTCAGGGACATCTCTGGAAACACCATATATTTT.

The J gene is TRBJ2-6, the V gene TRBV5-1; D is undetermined. V lost 4 bases and J lost 2, with 7 bases in between. The CDR3 runs 14 residues. Germline assignment: CDR1 SGHRS and CDR2 YFSETQ. The CDR3 sequence is CASSDKTGANVLTF. CDR3 DNA: TGCGCCAGCAGCGACAAAACTGGGGCCAACGTCCTGACTTTC.

The chain joins TRBV9 to TRBJ1-2; tentative D call: TRBD1 (5 bases). This CDR3 contains 17 residues. Germline loops: CDR1 SGDLS, CDR2 YYNGEE. V was trimmed by 1 base and J by 8 bases, leaving 24 bases between them. This chain's CDR3 is CASSVLDQFRAQGGYTF. For the CDR3, the DNA is TGTGCCAGCAGCGTACTGGATCAGTTCAGGGCTCAAGGGGGCTACACCTTC.

This chain links TRBV6-4 with TRBJ2-3; 9 bases line up with TRBD2. V trimming: 2 bases; J trimming: 4 bases; junction bases outside the gene matches: 10. Germline V gives CDR1 MRHNA, CDR2 SNTAGT. The CDR3 contains 17 residues. CDR3 sequence (DNA): TGTGCCAGCAGTGACCCCCGGGCGGGAGGGCCCCCAGATACGCAGTATTTT. Amino acid sequence: CASSDPRAGGPPDTQYF.

The rearrangement uses TRBV7-2 and TRBJ2-1, with a possible D match to TRBD2 (6 bases). Trimming took 0 bases from V and 4 from J, leaving 13 bases between them. The CDR3 runs 16 residues. CDR1 and CDR2 (germline): SGHTA, FQGNSA. The CDR3 nucleotides are TGTGCCAGCAGCTTAGCGGGCGGGAAACTTTACAATGAGCAGTTCTTC. Its protein is CASSLAGGKLYNEQFF. Full variable domain (missing parts from reference TRBV7-2 and TRBJ2-1): GAGVSQSPSNKVTEKGKDVELRCDPISGHTALYWYRQSLGQGLEFLIYFQGNSAPDKSGLPSDRFSAERTGGSVSTLTIQRTQQEDSAVYLCASSLAGGKLYNEQFFGPGTRLTVL.

This rearrangement joins TRBV19 to TRBJ1-2; D might be TRBD1 (6 bases). CDR1 and CDR2 from the germline V gene are LNHDA and SQIVND (reference sequence). V dropped 6 bases and J dropped 4 bases, with 12 bases sitting between them. There are 13 residues in the CDR3. CDR3 loop: CASSSGQFYGYTF. For the CDR3, the DNA is TGTGCCAGTAGCTCCGGACAGTTCTATGGCTACACCTTC.

CDR3: CASSDEGTGNQPQHF. Here the CDR3 DNA reads TGTGCCAGCAGTGATGAGGGGACAGGGAATCAGCCCCAGCATTTT. J is TRBJ1-5 and V is TRBV25-1, with 9 bases matching TRBD1. Germline V gene sequence: CDR1 MGHDK, CDR2 SYGVNS. This CDR3 is 15 amino acids long. V trimming: 3 bases; J trimming: 4 bases; junction bases outside the gene matches: 4.

This clone was seen more than once but under ten times. The CDR3 spells CASSQGQAGANVLTF. CDR3 sequence (DNA): TGCGCCAGCAGCCAAGGACAGGCTGGGGCCAACGTCCTGACTTTC. The chain joins TRBV4-1 to TRBJ2-6, with a possible D match to TRBD1 (6 bases). In germline, CDR1 is MGHRA, CDR2 YSYEKL. Trimming left V 1 base short and J 2 bases short, with 6 bases between. This CDR3 is built from 15 residues.

Only a few counts were recorded for this clone. V is TRBV7-8 and J is TRBJ2-1, with D hard to call. The V end lost 2 bases, the J end lost 4 bases, and 9 bases lay between the germline ends. CDR1 is SGHVS, CDR2 FQNEAQ, per germline. The CDR3 consists of 14 residues. The CDR3 spells CASSLLADYNEQFF. CDR3 nucleotides: TGTGCCAGCAGCTTATTGGCAGATTACAATGAGCAGTTCTTC.

V usage is TRBV7-9 and J usage is TRBJ2-7, with D perhaps matching TRBD2 (5 bases). CDR1 and CDR2 from the germline V gene are SEHNR and FQNEAQ (reference sequence). The CDR3 contains 16 residues. The V and J ends lost 2 bases and 2 bases respectively, with 16 bases between them. In nucleotides, the CDR3 is TGTGCCAGCAGCTTAACGGACTCCGTCTTTCCCTACGAGCAGTACTTC. Protein product: CASSLTDSVFPYEQYF.

This clone has just a few counts. The chain has TRBV7-9 and TRBJ2-7, with D perhaps matching TRBD2 (6 bases). The CDR3 is made up of 15 amino acids. From germline, CDR1 is SEHNR and CDR2 FQNEAQ (reference sequence). Trimming removed 1 base at V and 0 bases at J, with 10 bases between. CDR3 residues: CASSLGDFLSYEQYF. CDR3 nucleotides: TGTGCCAGCAGCTTAGGGGACTTCCTCTCCTACGAGCAGTACTTC.

This clone has a handful of counts. V and J are TRBV18 and TRBJ1-4; TRBD1 matches at 9 bases. Germline V gives CDR1 KGHSH, CDR2 LQKENI. V was clipped by 4 bases and J by 8 bases; unmatched bases: 5. The CDR3 runs to 14 residues. The CDR3 DNA sequence: TGTGCCAGCTCACGGGGACAGGGCGACGAAAAACTGTTTTTT. Residues: CASSRGQGDEKLFF.

This clone appeared a single time. The genes are TRBV7-9 and TRBJ1-5; tentative D call: TRBD1 (5 bases). This CDR3 region has 17 residues. Per germline, CDR1 SEHNR and CDR2 FQNEAQ (reference sequence). The V end lost 5 bases, the J end lost 0 bases, and 17 bases lay between the germline ends. CDR3 residues: CASSVGTGVISNQPQHF. CDR3 nucleotides: TGTGCCAGCAGCGTGGGGACTGGGGTAATTAGCAATCAGCCCCAGCATTTT.

The V gene is TRBV30, the J gene TRBJ1-3; D is unresolved. Trimming shortened V by 3 bases and J by 5 bases, and 11 bases separated the two germline ends. Germline values: CDR1 GTSNPN, CDR2 SVGIG (reference sequence). The CDR3 is made up of 13 amino acids. As DNA, the CDR3 is TGTGCCTGGAGAGACGGCGGCCGAAACACCATATATTTT. It translates to CAWRDGGRNTIYF.

The chain recombines TRBV7-9 with TRBJ2-7; TRBD1 matches 10 bases. The trim removed 7 bases at V and 5 bases at J, leaving 11 bases unmatched. Germline V CDR1 and CDR2: SEHNR, FQNEAQ (reference sequence). This CDR3 spans 15 amino acids. The CDR3 DNA is TGTGCCAGCACCACAACCGGACAGGGGGGAAACGAGCAGTACTTC. This codes for CASTTTGQGGNEQYF.